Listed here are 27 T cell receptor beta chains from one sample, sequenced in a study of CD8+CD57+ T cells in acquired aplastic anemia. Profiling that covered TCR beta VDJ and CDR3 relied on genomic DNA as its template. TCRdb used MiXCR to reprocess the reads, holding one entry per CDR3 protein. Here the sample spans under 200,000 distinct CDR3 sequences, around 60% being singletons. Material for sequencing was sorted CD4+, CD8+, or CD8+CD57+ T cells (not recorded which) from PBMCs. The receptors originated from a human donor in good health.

As DNA, the CDR3 is TGTGCCAGCAGCCCCGGGACAGTCTACGAGCAGTACTTC. This codes for CASSPGTVYEQYF. This chain links TRBV7-9 with TRBJ2-7; 7 positions agree with TRBD1. Germline V lookup: CDR1 SEHNR, CDR2 FQNEAQ (reference sequence). The V gene end was trimmed by 5 bases and the J gene end by 3 bases; junction bases not matched to a gene: 4. This CDR3 is built from 13 residues.

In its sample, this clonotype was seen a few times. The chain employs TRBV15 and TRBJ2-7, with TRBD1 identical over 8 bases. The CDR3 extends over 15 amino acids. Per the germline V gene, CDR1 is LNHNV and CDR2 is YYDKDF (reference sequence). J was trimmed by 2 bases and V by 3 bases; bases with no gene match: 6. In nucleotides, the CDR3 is TGTGCCACCAGCAGGGAGGGGACAGGACCCTACGAGCAGTACTTC. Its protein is CATSREGTGPYEQYF.

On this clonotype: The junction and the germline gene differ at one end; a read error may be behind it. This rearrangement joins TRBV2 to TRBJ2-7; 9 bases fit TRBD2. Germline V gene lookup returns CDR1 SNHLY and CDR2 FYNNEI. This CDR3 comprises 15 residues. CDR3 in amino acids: CASRISGGNTGELYF. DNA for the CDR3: TGTGCCAGCAGGATTAGCGGGGGAAACACCGGGGAGCTGTACTTC.

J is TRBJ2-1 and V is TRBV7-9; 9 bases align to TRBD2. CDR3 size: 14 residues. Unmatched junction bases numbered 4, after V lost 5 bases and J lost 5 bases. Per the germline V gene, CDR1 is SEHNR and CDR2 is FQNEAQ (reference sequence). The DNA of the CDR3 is TGTGCCAGCAGCCGCCGACTAGCGGACAATGAGCAGTTCTTC. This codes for CASSRRLADNEQFF.

For the CDR3, the DNA is TGTGCCAGCAGCCCCCGACAGGGAGCCCACGAGCAGTACTTC. This encodes CASSPRQGAHEQYF. The chain employs TRBV7-6 and TRBJ2-7; 7 nucleotides agree with TRBD1. The V gene end was trimmed by 5 bases and the J gene end by 5 bases; junction bases not matched to a gene: 9. Per the germline V gene, CDR1 is SGHVS and CDR2 is FNYEAQ. This CDR3 spans 14 amino acids.

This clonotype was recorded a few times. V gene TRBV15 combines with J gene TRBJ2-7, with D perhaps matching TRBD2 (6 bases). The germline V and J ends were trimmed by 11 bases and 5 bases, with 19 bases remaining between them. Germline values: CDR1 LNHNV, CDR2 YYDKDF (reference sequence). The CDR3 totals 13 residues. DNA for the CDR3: TGTGCCGCCGAGTCCCTAGCGAGCCACGAGCAGTACTTC. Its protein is CAAESLASHEQYF.

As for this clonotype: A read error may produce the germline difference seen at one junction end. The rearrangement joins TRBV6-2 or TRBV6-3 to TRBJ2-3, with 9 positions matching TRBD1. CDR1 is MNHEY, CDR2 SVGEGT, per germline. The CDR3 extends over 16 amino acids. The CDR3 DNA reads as TGTGCCAGCAGAGGGGACAGGGACTCCCGCAGCGATACGCGGTATTTT. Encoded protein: CASRGDRDSRSDTRYF.

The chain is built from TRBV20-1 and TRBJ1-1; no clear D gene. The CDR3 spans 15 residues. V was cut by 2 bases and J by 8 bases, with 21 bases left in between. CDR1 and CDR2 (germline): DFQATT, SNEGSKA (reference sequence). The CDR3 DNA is TGCAGTGCTAGACCAGAACCCCTCAAATCTCGGGAAGCTTTCTTT. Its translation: CSARPEPLKSREAFF.

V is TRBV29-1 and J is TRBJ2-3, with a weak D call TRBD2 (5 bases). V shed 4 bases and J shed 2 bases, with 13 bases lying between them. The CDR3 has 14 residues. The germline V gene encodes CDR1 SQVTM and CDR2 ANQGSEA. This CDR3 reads CSVGFGVSTDTQYF. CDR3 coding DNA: TGCAGCGTTGGATTCGGGGTTTCCACAGATACGCAGTATTTT.

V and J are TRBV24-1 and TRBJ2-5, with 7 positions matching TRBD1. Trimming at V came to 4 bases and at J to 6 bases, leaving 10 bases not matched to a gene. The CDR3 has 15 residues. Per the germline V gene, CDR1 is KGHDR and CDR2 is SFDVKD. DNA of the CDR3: TGTGCCACCAGTGACTCGACAGGGCTTGGAAAGACCCAGTACTTC. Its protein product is CATSDSTGLGKTQYF.

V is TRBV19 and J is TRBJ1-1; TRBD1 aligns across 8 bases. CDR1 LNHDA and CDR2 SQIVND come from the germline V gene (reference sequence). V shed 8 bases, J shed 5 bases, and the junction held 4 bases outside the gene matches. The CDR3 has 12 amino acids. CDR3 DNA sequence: TGTGCCAGTGCAGGGGGCTGGACTGAAGCTTTCTTT. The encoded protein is CASAGGWTEAFF.

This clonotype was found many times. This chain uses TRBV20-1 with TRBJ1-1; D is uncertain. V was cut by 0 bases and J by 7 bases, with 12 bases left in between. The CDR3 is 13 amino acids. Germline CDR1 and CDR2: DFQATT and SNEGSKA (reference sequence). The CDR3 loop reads CSAREGDPGEAFF. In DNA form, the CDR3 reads TGCAGTGCTAGAGAGGGAGACCCAGGTGAAGCTTTCTTT.

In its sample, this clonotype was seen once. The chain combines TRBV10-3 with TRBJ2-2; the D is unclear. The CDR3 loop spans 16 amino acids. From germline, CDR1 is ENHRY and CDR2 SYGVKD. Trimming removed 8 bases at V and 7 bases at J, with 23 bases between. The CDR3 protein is CAIASDRLSLVGELFF. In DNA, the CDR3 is TGTGCCATCGCGAGTGATAGACTGTCGCTCGTCGGGGAGCTGTTTTTT.

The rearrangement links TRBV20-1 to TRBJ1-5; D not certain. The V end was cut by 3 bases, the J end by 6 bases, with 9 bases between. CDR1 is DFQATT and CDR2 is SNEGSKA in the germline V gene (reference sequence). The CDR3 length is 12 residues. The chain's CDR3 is CSASGRGQPQHF. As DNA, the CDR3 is TGCAGTGCTAGTGGGCGGGGTCAGCCCCAGCATTTT.

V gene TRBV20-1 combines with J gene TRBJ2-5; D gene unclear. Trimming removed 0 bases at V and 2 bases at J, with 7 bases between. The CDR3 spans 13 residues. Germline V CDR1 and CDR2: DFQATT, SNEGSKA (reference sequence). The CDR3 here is CSARDLGQETQYF. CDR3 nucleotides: TGCAGTGCTAGAGATTTGGGACAAGAGACCCAGTACTTC.

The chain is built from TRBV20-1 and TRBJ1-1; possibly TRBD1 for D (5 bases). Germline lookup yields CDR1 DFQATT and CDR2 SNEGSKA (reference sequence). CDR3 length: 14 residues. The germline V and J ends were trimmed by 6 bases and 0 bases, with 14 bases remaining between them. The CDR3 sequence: CSAAQGSLNTEAFF. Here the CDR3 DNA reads TGCAGTGCCGCGCAGGGAAGTTTGAACACTGAAGCTTTCTTT.

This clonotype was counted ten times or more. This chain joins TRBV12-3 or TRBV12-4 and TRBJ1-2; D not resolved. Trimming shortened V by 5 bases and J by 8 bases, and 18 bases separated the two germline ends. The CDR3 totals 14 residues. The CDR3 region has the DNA TGTGCCAGCAGTCCTGACGAAGATGGTCTAGGCTACACCTTC. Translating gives CASSPDEDGLGYTF.

This CDR3 reads CASSLVGLSTGELFF. Here the CDR3 DNA reads TGTGCCAGCAGCTTAGTAGGACTAAGCACCGGGGAGCTGTTTTTT. The V gene is TRBV7-2, the J gene TRBJ2-2, with D possibly TRBD2 on 6 matching bases. In germline, CDR1 is SGHTA, CDR2 FQGNSA. Trimming shortened V by 1 base and J by 4 bases, and 10 bases separated the two germline ends. The CDR3 is 15 amino acids.

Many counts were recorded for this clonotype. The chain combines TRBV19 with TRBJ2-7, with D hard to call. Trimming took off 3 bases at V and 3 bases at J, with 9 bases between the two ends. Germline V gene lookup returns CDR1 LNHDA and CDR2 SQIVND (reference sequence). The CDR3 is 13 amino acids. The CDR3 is CASSISIHYEQYF. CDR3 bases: TGTGCCAGTAGTATTTCTATTCACTACGAGCAGTACTTC.

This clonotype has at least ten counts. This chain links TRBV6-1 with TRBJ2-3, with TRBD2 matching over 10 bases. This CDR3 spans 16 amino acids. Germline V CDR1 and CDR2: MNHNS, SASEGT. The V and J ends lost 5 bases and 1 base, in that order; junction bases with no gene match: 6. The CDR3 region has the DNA TGTGCCAGCAGTTTCTCCGGACTAGCGGGCACAGATACGCAGTATTTT. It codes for CASSFSGLAGTDTQYF.

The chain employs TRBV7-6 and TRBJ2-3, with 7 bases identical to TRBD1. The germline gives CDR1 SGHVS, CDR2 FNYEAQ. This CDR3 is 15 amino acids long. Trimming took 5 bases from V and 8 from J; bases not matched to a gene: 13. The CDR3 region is CASSQGQPKSGTQYF. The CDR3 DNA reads TGTGCCAGCAGCCAGGGACAGCCGAAGTCGGGTACGCAGTATTTT.

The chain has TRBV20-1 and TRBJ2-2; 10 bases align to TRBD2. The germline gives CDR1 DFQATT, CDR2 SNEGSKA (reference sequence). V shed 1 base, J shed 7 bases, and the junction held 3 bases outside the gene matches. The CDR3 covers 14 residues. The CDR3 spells CSARGLAGYGELFF. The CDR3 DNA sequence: TGCAGTGCTAGAGGACTAGCGGGCTACGGGGAGCTGTTTTTT.

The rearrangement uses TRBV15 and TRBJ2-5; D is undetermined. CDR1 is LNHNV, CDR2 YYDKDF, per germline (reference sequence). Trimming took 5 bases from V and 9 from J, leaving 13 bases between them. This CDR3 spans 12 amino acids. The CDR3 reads CATSVGNQPQYF. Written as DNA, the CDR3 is TGTGCCACCAGCGTGGGGAATCAGCCCCAGTACTTC.

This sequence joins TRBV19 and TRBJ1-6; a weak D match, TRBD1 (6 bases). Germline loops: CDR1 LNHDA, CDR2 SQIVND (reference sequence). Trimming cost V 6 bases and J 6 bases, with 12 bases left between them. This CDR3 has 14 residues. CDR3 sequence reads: CASSSGTPNSPLHF. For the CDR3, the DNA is TGTGCCAGTAGCTCCGGGACACCTAATTCACCCCTCCACTTT.

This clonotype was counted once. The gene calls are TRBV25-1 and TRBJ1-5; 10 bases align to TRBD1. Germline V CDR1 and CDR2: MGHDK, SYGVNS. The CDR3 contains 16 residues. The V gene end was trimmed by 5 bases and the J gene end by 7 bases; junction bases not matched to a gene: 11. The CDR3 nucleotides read TGTGCCAGCAGTCCACGTAGGCGACAGGGGGCACAGCCCCAGCATTTT. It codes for CASSPRRRQGAQPQHF.

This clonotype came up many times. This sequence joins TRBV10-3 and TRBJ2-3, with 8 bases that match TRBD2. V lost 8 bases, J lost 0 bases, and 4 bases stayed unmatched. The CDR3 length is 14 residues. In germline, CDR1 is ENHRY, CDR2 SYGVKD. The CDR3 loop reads CAIGLAGSTDTQYF. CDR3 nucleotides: TGTGCCATCGGGCTAGCGGGTAGCACAGATACGCAGTATTTT.

This chain's CDR3 is CASRKREGANTGELFF. DNA for the CDR3: TGTGCCAGCCGGAAGCGGGAGGGCGCGAACACCGGGGAGCTGTTTTTT. The chain carries TRBV3-1 and TRBJ2-2; 10 bases match TRBD2. The CDR3 totals 16 residues. J lost 0 bases, V lost 8 bases, and 6 bases had no gene match. In germline, CDR1 is LGHDT, CDR2 YNNKEL (reference sequence).